These 9 T cell receptor beta chains originate from one sample sequenced in a study of cytomegalovirus exposure and HLA in healthy donors. PCR primers comprised 60 Vbeta and 13 Jbeta primers. Produced via immunoSEQ multiplex PCR; TCRdb's table is partial and in-frame only. This table holds 85,000 to 95,000 clones, around 80% found once. Sequenced input: PBMCs. These receptors came from a man younger than 45 in good health and CMV-seropositive.

In this sample, this clone turned up once. The rearrangement joins TRBV5-1 to TRBJ1-1; D might be TRBD1 (5 bases). Germline lookup yields CDR1 SGHRS and CDR2 YFSETQ. The CDR3 totals 11 residues. The V end lost 5 bases, the J end lost 8 bases, and 10 bases lay between the germline ends. The CDR3 DNA reads as TGCGCCAGCAGGGGAGGGGCGGAAGCTTTCTTT. Amino acids: CASRGGAEAFF.

This chain links TRBV9 with TRBJ1-2; tentative D call: TRBD1 (6 bases). The CDR3 extends over 14 amino acids. Deletions cut 4 bases from V and 7 bases from J, with 17 bases between. Germline V CDR1 and CDR2: SGDLS, YYNGEE. CDR3 sequence reads: CASSPTGFKVGYTF. CDR3 coding DNA: TGTGCCAGCAGCCCAACAGGGTTCAAGGTTGGCTACACCTTC.

The genes are TRBV5-4 and TRBJ2-1, with 9 bases aligning to TRBD2. The ends lost 0 bases at V and 9 bases at J; junction bases unmatched: 10. CDR1 is SGHNT and CDR2 is YYREEE in the germline V gene (reference sequence). The CDR3 is 16 residues long. The CDR3 DNA sequence: TGTGCCAGCAGCTTGGGGGGACTAGCCGGAGTCGCTGAGCAGTTCTTC. It translates to CASSLGGLAGVAEQFF.

The sample holds one count of this clone. This rearrangement joins TRBV7-2 to TRBJ2-2; possibly TRBD1 for D (6 bases). Trimming stripped 5 bases from V and 3 bases from J, with 10 bases between. In germline, CDR1 is SGHTA, CDR2 FQGNSA. The CDR3 contains 14 residues. The CDR3 DNA is TGTGCCAGCAGCCCCCGACAGGACACCGGGGAGCTGTTTTTT. Encoded protein: CASSPRQDTGELFF.

As concerns this clone: Its ends do not fully match the called genes, so a read error is possible. This chain connects TRBV7-7 to TRBJ2-1, with D unclear. The CDR3 covers 14 residues. Germline-derived CDR1 and CDR2 are SSHAT and FNYEAQ (reference sequence). For the CDR3, the DNA is TGTGCTAGCAGCTCCCGGATCGGAGCACATGAGCAGTTCTTC. Protein product: CASSSRIGAHEQFF.

This clone has more than one count but fewer than ten. V and J are TRBV18 and TRBJ2-1; TRBD2 matches at 8 bases. The J segment lost 0 bases and the V segment lost 6 bases, leaving 4 bases of the junction unmatched. The CDR3 runs to 15 residues. Germline values: CDR1 KGHSH, CDR2 LQKENI. CDR3 in amino acids: CASSQSGSSYNEQFF. The CDR3 region has the DNA TGTGCCAGCTCCCAGAGCGGGAGCTCCTACAATGAGCAGTTCTTC.

The chain has TRBV9 and TRBJ2-6; no clear D. V was pared by 4 bases and J by 1 base, with 3 bases between. Germline CDR1 SGDLS, CDR2 YYNGEE. The CDR3 has 13 residues. CDR3: CASSISGANVLTF. For the CDR3, the DNA is TGTGCCAGCAGCATATCTGGGGCCAACGTCCTGACTTTC.

The chain is built from TRBV28 and TRBJ1-1; D is undetermined. V lost 5 bases, J lost 9 bases, and 13 bases lay in between. The germline CDR1 and CDR2 sequences are MDHEN and SYDVKM. The length of the CDR3 is 12 residues. CDR3 sequence: CASSRLGAKAFF. CDR3 DNA sequence: TGTGCCAGCAGTCGTTTGGGAGCCAAAGCTTTCTTT.

The rearrangement uses TRBV9 and TRBJ2-3, with 10 bases fitting TRBD1. This CDR3 contains 15 residues. Germline V gene data show CDR1 as SGDLS and CDR2 as YYNGEE. The trim removed 4 bases at V and 3 bases at J, leaving 5 bases unmatched. The CDR3 here is CASSTGTGETDTQYF. CDR3 nucleotide sequence: TGTGCCAGCAGCACCGGGACAGGGGAAACAGATACGCAGTATTTT.